This TCR beta chain was sequenced in a study of radiotherapy plus CTLA-4 blockade in lung cancer. The table came from immunoSEQ multiplex PCR; TCRdb's copy has only in-frame clones and leaves some out. The sample yields tens of thousands of clones, 84% seen once. CTLA-4 blockade using ipilimumab, together with focal radiation, was received by patients with chemo-refractory metastatic non-small-cell lung cancer. The CDR3 has 17 residues. The V gene end was trimmed by 2 bases and the J gene end by 3 bases; junction bases not matched to a gene: 13. Per germline, CDR1 ENHRY and CDR2 SYGVKD. Specimen: peripheral blood, collected from a patient treated with radiotherapy plus ipilimumab. V gene TRBV10-3 combines with J gene TRBJ2-7; 7 positions match TRBD1. This TCR derives from a human donor with non-small cell lung cancer whose response to radiotherapy plus ipilimumab could not be evaluated. In DNA form, the CDR3 reads TGTGCCATCAGTGAGCCCGACCGACAGGGAAGGATCTACGAGCAGTACTTC. Residues: CAISEPDRQGRIYEQYF.